One and the same sample provided the 23 T cell receptor beta chains below, sequenced in a study of monozygotic twins with inflammatory bowel disease. One entry per CDR3 protein, without DNA, is what TCRdb gives after re-calling the 5' RACE reads. The repertoire table contains a few hundred thousand distinct CDR3 sequences. The sequenced material came from blood. Every receptor here comes from a human donor with ulcerative colitis or Crohn's disease, or a healthy co-twin of an affected twin (not recorded which).

The J gene is TRBJ1-4, the V gene TRBV29-1. The CDR3 runs to 13 residues. From germline, CDR1 is SQVTM and CDR2 ANQGSEA. CDR3: CSVWSEEGEKLFF.

V gene TRBV20-1 combines with J gene TRBJ2-2; TCRdb outputs TRBD1, but without DNA this stays unchecked. CDR3 size: 13 residues. CDR1 is DFQATT, CDR2 SNEGSKA, per germline (reference sequence). CDR3 in amino acids: CSARTGITGELFF.

The CDR3 here is CASSPGGSTLWSYTF. V and J are TRBV12-3 or TRBV12-4 and TRBJ1-2. The CDR3 covers 15 residues.

This chain connects TRBV9 to TRBJ1-2; lacking DNA, the TRBD1 call made by TCRdb goes unchecked. Germline V gene data show CDR1 as SGDLS and CDR2 as YYNGEE. The CDR3 spans 12 residues. CDR3 amino acids: CASGGKPHGYTF.

The chain employs TRBV5-1 and TRBJ2-4; lacking DNA, the TRBD1 call made by TCRdb goes unchecked. This CDR3 contains 14 residues. Germline CDR1 is SGHRS and CDR2 is YFSETQ. The CDR3 reads CASSSLDRGNIQYF.

The CDR3 loop is CASSVRQGSSYNSPLHF. V gene TRBV11-2 combines with J gene TRBJ1-6; the TCRdb D gene call, TRBD1, has no DNA to confirm it. This CDR3 contains 17 residues. Germline CDR1 is SGHAT and CDR2 is FQNNGV.

V is TRBV4-1 and J is TRBJ2-1; TCRdb outputs TRBD2, but without DNA this stays unchecked. The CDR3 contains 18 residues. Germline V lookup: CDR1 MGHRA, CDR2 YSYEKL. CDR3 sequence: CASSPGGSGGSSYNEQFF.

The chain combines TRBV6-1 with TRBJ1-2. The CDR3 is 14 amino acids. CDR1 is MNHNS and CDR2 is SASEGT in the germline V gene. CDR3 loop: CASSTGRAYYGYTF.

This sequence joins TRBV7-9 and TRBJ1-1. CDR3 length: 11 residues. Germline values: CDR1 SEHNR, CDR2 FQNEAQ (reference sequence). CDR3 loop: CASTTTPEAFF.

The chain carries TRBV10-1 and TRBJ2-2; TCRdb lists TRBD1, though no DNA is available to test this call. The germline CDR1 and CDR2 sequences are WNHNN and SYGVQD (reference sequence). The CDR3 runs 12 residues. CDR3 region: CASGPRTGELFF.

This chain uses TRBV7-9 with TRBJ1-6. Germline V CDR1 and CDR2: SEHNR, FQNEAQ (reference sequence). CDR3 length equals 14 residues. The CDR3 sequence: CASSLSLQRSPLHF.

J is TRBJ1-1 and V is TRBV6-1; TCRdb's D gene call, TRBD1, goes unchecked for lack of DNA. This CDR3 region has 14 residues. Germline-derived CDR1 and CDR2 are MNHNS and SASEGT. The CDR3: CASIGDSLNTEAFF.

The chain couples TRBV7-2 to TRBJ2-7; TCRdb indicates TRBD2, and absent DNA this call remains unverified. Germline V gives CDR1 SGHTA, CDR2 FQGNSA. The CDR3 runs 14 residues. The CDR3 spells CASSKGLSAYEQYF.

V and J are TRBV10-3 and TRBJ2-7; lacking DNA, the TRBD1 call made by TCRdb goes unchecked. The germline CDR1 and CDR2 sequences are ENHRY and SYGVKD. The CDR3 is 16 amino acids. The CDR3: CAISARSGTDSYEQYF.

This chain links TRBV2 with TRBJ1-5; absent DNA, TCRdb's TRBD1 call cannot be checked. This CDR3 has 15 residues. The germline V gene has CDR1 SNHLY and CDR2 FYNNEI. This CDR3 is CASSGQSYSNQPQHF.

The V call is TRBV7-2, the J call TRBJ2-1; TCRdb selects TRBD1, and the lack of DNA leaves this call unchecked. The CDR3 is made up of 16 amino acids. CDR1 and CDR2 (germline): SGHTA, FQGNSA. The CDR3 loop is CASSLGLAPPYNEQFF.

The chain recombines TRBV5-1 with TRBJ2-7; TCRdb calls TRBD1, which cannot be checked without DNA. Germline V CDR1 and CDR2: SGHRS, YFSETQ. The CDR3 length is 14 residues. The CDR3 region is CASSLRTGAYEQYF.

J is TRBJ1-5 and V is TRBV10-1. Germline values: CDR1 WNHNN, CDR2 SYGVQD (reference sequence). There are 13 residues in the CDR3. The CDR3 loop reads CASSESPIQPQHF.

The V gene is TRBV12-3 or TRBV12-4, the J gene TRBJ2-1; TCRdb's D call of TRBD2 is untestable without DNA. The CDR3 consists of 12 residues. The CDR3: CASSLTAGEQFF.

This rearrangement joins TRBV2 to TRBJ1-1. CDR3 length equals 13 residues. Looked up from germline, CDR1 is SNHLY and CDR2 is FYNNEI. The CDR3: CASEVGGRTEAFF.

The chain carries TRBV20-1 and TRBJ2-5; the TCRdb D gene call, TRBD1, has no DNA to confirm it. The CDR3 has 15 residues. Germline-derived CDR1 and CDR2 are DFQATT and SNEGSKA (reference sequence). CDR3 loop: CSVNRGAGGQETQYF.

The chain recombines TRBV5-1 with TRBJ2-1; TCRdb's assignment of TRBD1 cannot be checked, as there is no DNA. Looked up from germline, CDR1 is SGHRS and CDR2 is YFSETQ. The CDR3 runs 14 residues. CDR3 region: CASRPGQSYNEQFF.

The chain recombines TRBV6-1 with TRBJ1-1; checking the TCRdb D call of TRBD1 is not possible without DNA. Germline lookup yields CDR1 MNHNS and CDR2 SASEGT. This CDR3 contains 12 residues. The CDR3 is CASSRTSTEAFF.